This TCR beta chain was captured in a study of CD8+CD57+ T cells in acquired aplastic anemia. Looking at the study overall: On average, sorted CD4+ and CD8+ cells gave roughly 3 ug of DNA.

According to the study, genomic DNA was the template for TCR beta VDJ and CDR3 profiling. Using its own MiXCR run on the reads, TCRdb lists one record per CDR3 protein. The data hold fewer than 200,000 distinct CDR3 sequences, with around 60% observed a single time. This clonotype has a handful of counts. This clonotype was sampled from a human donor in good health. Input material: sorted CD4+, CD8+, or CD8+CD57+ T cells (not recorded which) from PBMCs.

CDR3 protein: CASSLWGRWDNQETQYF. The CDR3 DNA reads as TGTGCCAGCAGTTTATGGGGCAGGTGGGACAACCAAGAGACCCAGTACTTC. The chain joins TRBV28 to TRBJ2-5; D is perhaps TRBD1 (6 bases). V dropped 0 bases and J dropped 0 bases, with 14 bases sitting between them. The germline gives CDR1 MDHEN, CDR2 SYDVKM. CDR3 size: 17 residues.